The clone carrying this T cell receptor beta chain has just a few counts. This sample was taken from a study of blood T cells in healthy people across ages. It was with a sample-barcoded 5' primer and a J-beta primer mix that a second PCR of about 7 to 12 cycles was run. A single record per CDR3 protein comes from TCRdb applying MiXCR to the 5' RACE reads. This repertoire shows approximately 1.5 million distinct CDR3 sequences, approximately 42% found once; its top ten account for approximately 4.1%. The CDR3 has 15 amino acids. V lost 2 bases, J lost 11 bases, and 12 bases stayed unmatched. Germline V gives CDR1 SGHTA, CDR2 FQGNSA. The study drew donors from healthy Caucasian individuals in Russia aged roughly 6 to 95. The total RNA that was extracted per sample amounted to at least 5.5 micrograms.

The chain joins TRBV7-2 to TRBJ2-3, with 8 bases lining up with TRBD2. This TCR was recovered from a woman aged 18-29 years in good health. Sequenced material: blood. The DNA for the CDR3 is TGTGCCAGCAGCTTAAAGCGGGAGCCCATAGGGGGGCAGTATTTT. This codes for CASSLKREPIGGQYF.